This T cell receptor beta chain was documented in a study of blood T cell repertoires in COVID-19. In the study overall: The United States, Italy and Spain provided the acute and convalescent COVID-19 samples. The cDNA or gDNA used as material had been derived from T cells, B-cell-depleted T cells, or PBMCs.

The CDR3 runs 15 residues. With 3 bases clipped from V and 3 bases from J, the junction kept 8 bases outside the gene matches. Germline CDR1 is SGDLS and CDR2 is YYNGEE. Methods used by the authors: Estimation of nucleated cell counts relied on the amplification of reference gene primers. Profiling relied on immunoSEQ multiplex PCR, and the TCRdb table lists in-frame clones only, not all of them. D and trimming were read from the DNA, whereas the V and J calls and clone size are those reported in that table. The data hold 200,000 to 250,000 clones, with about 89% observed a single time. Cohort 3 donors were reported recovered after two negative PCRs, clearance, or symptom resolution.

The TCR sequence derives from a young woman who had recovered from COVID-19. The material sequenced was PBMCs or T cells enriched from blood (not recorded which). This chain joins TRBV9 and TRBJ1-2; 7 nucleotides agree with TRBD1. Here the CDR3 DNA reads TGTGCCAGCAGCGGAGGGGGCGTCACCCACTATGGCTACACCTTC. This codes for CASSGGGVTHYGYTF.